Listed below are T cell receptor beta chains from one sample, sequenced in a study of T-cell reconstitution after alpha-beta-depleted transplantation in children. Each CDR3 protein gets one entry after TCRdb re-called the PCR reads with MiXCR. The sample has under 850,000 distinct CDR3 sequences; around 14% are singletons. The sample here was PBMCs, taken before TCRalphabeta/CD19-depleted stem cell transplant. The receptors shown here come from a girl aged 2 to 9 with congenital amegakaryocytic thrombocytopenia, due to receive a stem cell transplant. The CDR3 runs from the conserved cysteine through the conserved F or W. D genes are given only for firm matches. Rows give clone size only sometimes, using once, few, many, or a class for an expanded clone.

clone size	J gene	V gene	D gene	CDR3 protein	CDR3 DNA
few	TRBJ1-1	TRBV18	.	CASSPSQNTEAFF	TGTGCCAGCTCACCTTCACAAAACACTGAAGCTTTCTTT
few	TRBJ2-7	TRBV14	.	CASSSTSRALGEQYF	TGTGCCAGCAGTAGCACTAGCCGAGCTCTGGGCGAGCAGTACTTC
.	TRBJ2-1	TRBV2	.	CASSEALYNEQFF	TGTGCCAGCAGTGAAGCGCTTTACAATGAGCAGTTCTTC
many	TRBJ2-1	TRBV4-1	TRBD2	CASSPKVAGGPWDNEQFF	TGCGCCAGCAGCCCGAAGGTAGCGGGAGGGCCCTGGGACAATGAGCAGTTCTTC
few	TRBJ2-7	TRBV10-3	TRBD2	CAISESGGRNPYEQYF	TGTGCCATCAGTGAGTCGGGCGGGAGAAACCCCTACGAGCAGTACTTC
many	TRBJ2-1	TRBV20-1	TRBD2	CSASSLAGPSYNEQFF	TGCAGTGCTAGCTCGCTAGCGGGTCCCTCCTACAATGAGCAGTTCTTC
many	TRBJ2-7	TRBV20-1	.	CSARVPGTVVHEQYF	TGCAGTGCTAGAGTGCCGGGGACTGTCGTCCACGAGCAGTACTTC
many	TRBJ2-1	TRBV5-6	.	CASSPNRGLNEQFF	TGTGCCAGCAGCCCCAACCGGGGGCTTAATGAGCAGTTCTTC
many	TRBJ2-5	TRBV20-1	.	CSARGGERSETQYF	TGCAGTGCTAGGGGGGGCGAGCGAAGCGAGACCCAGTACTTC
many	TRBJ1-2	TRBV29-1	TRBD1	CSVESGTGQGYTF	TGCAGCGTTGAGTCCGGGACAGGGCAGGGCTACACCTTC
.	TRBJ2-1	TRBV15	.	CATSRNQISAHEQFF	TGTGCCACCAGCAGAAACCAGATATCGGCCCATGAGCAGTTCTTC
many	TRBJ1-1	TRBV20-1	TRBD1	CSATGEPMNTEAFF	TGCAGTGCCACAGGGGAACCGATGAACACTGAAGCTTTCTTT
many	TRBJ2-2	TRBV10-3	.	CAIRGQDPNTGELFF	TGTGCCATCCGGGGCCAGGACCCTAACACCGGGGAGCTGTTTTTT
.	TRBJ2-2	TRBV5-1	TRBD2	CASSLAIFGSGSSGELFF	TGCGCCAGCAGCTTGGCCATTTTTGGTAGCGGGAGCTCCGGGGAGCTGTTTTTT
many	TRBJ2-1	TRBV5-1	.	CASKQGGFNEQFF	TGCGCCAGTAAACAGGGTGGCTTCAATGAGCAGTTCTTC
many	TRBJ2-1	TRBV29-1	TRBD2	CSVVGLAGEGFYNEQFF	TGCAGCGTTGTGGGACTAGCGGGAGAGGGATTTTACAATGAGCAGTTCTTC
many	TRBJ2-3	TRBV10-3	.	CAISELTPKGADTQYF	TGTGCCATCAGTGAGCTTACTCCCAAGGGGGCAGATACGCAGTATTTT
few	TRBJ2-1	TRBV30	.	CAWSERNEQFF	TGTGCCTGGAGTGAAAGGAATGAGCAGTTCTTC
.	TRBJ2-3	TRBV20-1	TRBD2	CSARGVDTSGIADTQYF	TGCAGTGCTAGAGGAGTCGACACTAGCGGGATTGCAGATACGCAGTATTTT
few	TRBJ2-2	TRBV12-3/TRBV12-4	TRBD2	CASSRLAGVAGELFF	TGTGCCAGCAGCAGACTAGCGGGAGTGGCCGGGGAGCTGTTTTTT
.	TRBJ1-2	TRBV6-1	.	CASSTEGPYGYTF	TGTGCCAGCAGTACGGAGGGCCCCTATGGCTACACCTTC
many	TRBJ2-7	TRBV6-1	.	CASSEPGTYEQYF	TGTGCCAGCAGCGAACCGGGTACCTACGAGCAGTACTTC
.	TRBJ1-2	TRBV20-1	TRBD1	CSAREQGADGYTF	TGCAGTGCTAGGGAACAGGGGGCTGATGGCTACACCTTC
few	TRBJ1-1	TRBV7-9	.	CASSLMGRVNTEAFF	TGTGCCAGCAGCTTGATGGGCAGGGTGAACACTGAAGCTTTCTTT